These 29 T cell receptor beta chains share one sample of origin, sequenced in a study of technical replicates of blood from a few donors. TCRdb keeps only in-frame clones here, not all; method: immunoSEQ multiplex PCR. The sample shows roughly 14,000 clones, around four fifths of them seen only once. Input material: PBMCs. The receptors were sampled from a human donor in good health.

The chain employs TRBV19 and TRBJ2-3, with D tentatively TRBD2 (6 bases). The CDR3 consists of 21 residues. Germline CDR1 LNHDA, CDR2 SQIVND (reference sequence). V was pared by 1 base and J by 0 bases, with 26 bases between. The CDR3 DNA reads TGTGCCAGTAGTATAGCGTTGCGGGGCGGGATACTAAGAACTAGCACAGATACGCAGTATTTT. Translated, it gives CASSIALRGGILRTSTDTQYF.

This clone was found once. Written as DNA, the CDR3 is TGTGCCAGCAGTGAAATCGGCCGGGGTAGAAACACCATATATTTT. It codes for CASSEIGRGRNTIYF. The rearrangement links TRBV6-1 to TRBJ1-3; D ambiguous. The germline V gene has CDR1 MNHNS and CDR2 SASEGT. The CDR3 has 15 amino acids. V was shortened by 2 bases and J by 5 bases, with 13 bases between the two germline ends.

The V call is TRBV5-6, the J call TRBJ2-2; TRBD2 matches 7 bases. Losses at the gene ends were 3 bases for V and 1 base for J; bases not matched to a gene: 3. CDR1 is SGHDT, CDR2 YYEEEE, per germline. The CDR3 extends over 15 amino acids. The CDR3 DNA is TGTGCCAGCAGCTGGGGACTACTGAACACCGGGGAGCTGTTTTTT. Translation: CASSWGLLNTGELFF.

V usage is TRBV5-1 and J usage is TRBJ2-7; a possible D gene is TRBD2 (6 bases). The CDR3 spans 15 residues. Trimming shortened V by 0 bases and J by 6 bases, and 16 bases separated the two germline ends. CDR1 is SGHRS and CDR2 is YFSETQ in the germline V gene. The CDR3 DNA follows: TGCGCCAGCAGCTTGGGGGCTAGCGAGGTCGGCGAGCAGTACTTC. Residues: CASSLGASEVGEQYF.

The chain joins TRBV30 to TRBJ2-3; 8 nucleotides match TRBD1. Germline CDR1 GTSNPN, CDR2 SVGIG (reference sequence). V shed 0 bases, J shed 0 bases, and the junction held 2 bases outside the gene matches. CDR3 length equals 15 residues. CDR3 bases: TGTGCCTGGAGTGTAGGACAGGGTAGCACAGATACGCAGTATTTT. It yields the protein CAWSVGQGSTDTQYF.

The chain links TRBV27 to TRBJ2-7; 10 bases map to TRBD2. The CDR3 runs 14 residues. Germline V lookup: CDR1 MNHEY, CDR2 SMNVEV (reference sequence). Germline trimming cut 3 bases from V and 7 bases from J; bases unmatched to any gene: 6. The CDR3 spells CASSFLAGGREQYF. The DNA of the CDR3 is TGTGCCAGCAGTTTCTTAGCGGGAGGTCGAGAGCAGTACTTC.

This clone came up a few times. This rearrangement joins TRBV5-1 to TRBJ2-1, with a possible D match to TRBD2 (6 bases). V dropped 4 bases and J dropped 5 bases, with 19 bases sitting between them. Germline assignment: CDR1 SGHRS and CDR2 YFSETQ. CDR3 length equals 16 residues. The CDR3 nucleotides read TGCGCCAGCAGCCTCCTTGGAGGAGGGCAGGACAATGAGCAGTTCTTC. It codes for CASSLLGGGQDNEQFF.

The chain carries TRBV30 and TRBJ2-1, with 10 bases lining up with TRBD2. The CDR3 is made up of 15 amino acids. Germline values: CDR1 GTSNPN, CDR2 SVGIG (reference sequence). V lost 2 bases, J lost 3 bases, and 4 bases stayed unmatched. CDR3 sequence reads: CAWSTGTSDYNEQFF. CDR3 nucleotides: TGTGCCTGGAGTACCGGGACTAGCGACTACAATGAGCAGTTCTTC.

The chain links TRBV2 to TRBJ2-7, with 8 bases matching TRBD1. V lost 5 bases to trimming and J lost 4 bases; unmatched junction nucleotides: 7. In germline, CDR1 is SNHLY, CDR2 FYNNEI. This CDR3 is built from 14 residues. The CDR3 spells CASSSRQGTYEQYF. The DNA of the CDR3 is TGTGCCAGCAGTTCTCGACAGGGGACTTACGAGCAGTACTTC.

The chain has TRBV5-8 and TRBJ1-4; TRBD1 is a possible D gene (5 bases). The CDR3 is made up of 16 amino acids. CDR1 SGHTS and CDR2 YDEGEE come from the germline V gene. V lost 3 bases and J lost 7, with 19 bases in between. CDR3 region: CASSSSGQILAEKLFF. CDR3 nucleotides: TGTGCCAGCAGCTCGTCAGGGCAGATTCTGGCTGAAAAACTGTTTTTT.

The chain links TRBV5-1 to TRBJ2-1; 12 bases agree with TRBD2. Trimming at V came to 3 bases and at J to 3 bases, leaving 1 base not matched to a gene. CDR1 SGHRS and CDR2 YFSETQ come from the germline V gene. The CDR3 is 15 residues long. The CDR3 DNA sequence: TGCGCCAGCAGCTGGACTAGCGGGATCTACAATGAGCAGTTCTTC. Its protein product is CASSWTSGIYNEQFF.

The chain has TRBV18 and TRBJ1-5, with 7 positions matching TRBD1. Germline CDR1 reads KGHSH; CDR2 reads LQKENI. This CDR3 is built from 14 residues. V lost 6 bases to trimming and J lost 3 bases; unmatched junction nucleotides: 5. CDR3 sequence reads: CASSRQGYNQPQHF. CDR3 sequence (DNA): TGTGCCAGCTCGCGACAGGGCTACAATCAGCCCCAGCATTTT.

The rearrangement links TRBV2 to TRBJ1-1, with TRBD1 matching 10 bases. The CDR3 totals 13 residues. Germline V gene lookup returns CDR1 SNHLY and CDR2 FYNNEI. Trimming cost V 7 bases and J 5 bases; bases outside gene matches: 4. The CDR3 loop reads CASMGQGRTEAFF. The CDR3 DNA reads TGTGCCAGCATGGGACAGGGGAGAACTGAAGCTTTCTTT.

The V call is TRBV9, the J call TRBJ1-5; D unresolved. V was cut by 4 bases and J by 0 bases, with 14 bases left in between. Germline loops: CDR1 SGDLS, CDR2 YYNGEE. The CDR3 extends over 16 amino acids. CDR3: CASSPRGEYSNQPQHF. The CDR3 DNA is TGTGCCAGCAGCCCCCGGGGAGAGTATAGCAATCAGCCCCAGCATTTT.

The genes are TRBV27 and TRBJ2-1, with D possibly being TRBD1 (7 bases). The ends were cut back, 3 bases at V and 0 bases at J, with 12 bases in the middle. This CDR3 region has 16 residues. CDR1 and CDR2 (germline): MNHEY, SMNVEV (reference sequence). The chain's CDR3 is CASSLRDSGSYNEQFF. The CDR3 nucleotides read TGTGCCAGCAGTTTGCGGGACAGCGGCTCCTACAATGAGCAGTTCTTC.

CDR3 loop: CASAQLAGDYEQYF. CDR3 coding DNA: TGTGCCAGCGCCCAACTAGCGGGAGACTACGAGCAGTACTTC. The genes are TRBV6-6 and TRBJ2-7; 11 bases map to TRBD2. The junction had 6 bases not matched to a gene; V was cut back by 8 bases and J by 3 bases. Germline assignment: CDR1 MNHNY and CDR2 SVGAGI (reference sequence). The CDR3 totals 14 residues.

The chain couples TRBV2 to TRBJ2-1; the match to TRBD2 covers 8 bases. In germline, CDR1 is SNHLY, CDR2 FYNNEI. The V gene end was trimmed by 5 bases and the J gene end by 5 bases; junction bases not matched to a gene: 8. CDR3 size: 15 residues. CDR3 sequence: CASSPRVAGNNEQFF. The CDR3 nucleotides are TGTGCCAGCAGTCCCAGGGTAGCGGGGAACAATGAGCAGTTCTTC.

J is TRBJ2-7 and V is TRBV5-6, with TRBD2 matching 9 bases. The CDR3 runs to 15 residues. V shed 0 bases, J shed 6 bases, and the junction held 7 bases outside the gene matches. Looked up from germline, CDR1 is SGHDT and CDR2 is YYEEEE. CDR3 sequence reads: CASSLEGGRASEQYF. CDR3 coding DNA: TGTGCCAGCAGCTTGGAAGGCGGGAGGGCCAGCGAGCAGTACTTC.

This sequence joins TRBV6-1 and TRBJ2-3; 12 positions match TRBD2. Looked up from germline, CDR1 is MNHNS and CDR2 is SASEGT. CDR3 size: 16 residues. V shed 4 bases, J shed 6 bases, and the junction held 8 bases outside the gene matches. DNA for the CDR3: TGTGCCAGCAGTGCATTACTAGCGGGAGGTTTTGATACGCAGTATTTT. It translates to CASSALLAGGFDTQYF.

The V call is TRBV9, the J call TRBJ1-2; 9 bases match TRBD1. In germline, CDR1 is SGDLS, CDR2 YYNGEE. V lost 1 base and J lost 7; bases outside the gene matches: 8. The CDR3 covers 15 residues. CDR3 region: CASSVTGTGMGGYTF. CDR3 nucleotide sequence: TGTGCCAGCAGCGTAACCGGGACAGGGATGGGTGGCTACACCTTC. Full variable domain (missing parts from reference TRBV9 and TRBJ1-2): DSGVTQTPKHLITATGQRVTLRCSPRSGDLSVYWYQQSLDQGLQFLIQYYNGEERAKGNILERFSAQQFPDLHSELNLSSLELGDSALYFCASSVTGTGMGGYTFGSGTRLTVV.

The chain employs TRBV5-1 and TRBJ2-3; TRBD2 matches at 9 bases. The germline V gene encodes CDR1 SGHRS and CDR2 YFSETQ. Unmatched junction bases numbered 3, after V lost 7 bases and J lost 0 bases. The CDR3 totals 14 residues. CDR3 DNA sequence: TGCGCCAGCCAGCGGGAGGCTAGCACAGATACGCAGTATTTT. Its protein product is CASQREASTDTQYF.

This chain uses TRBV6-1 with TRBJ1-1, with 9 positions matching TRBD1. Trimming at V came to 1 base and at J to 3 bases, leaving 6 bases not matched to a gene. CDR1 is MNHNS, CDR2 SASEGT, per germline. This CDR3 contains 16 residues. CDR3 protein: CASSEVWRTGDTEAFF. CDR3 nucleotides: TGTGCCAGCAGTGAAGTTTGGAGGACAGGGGACACTGAAGCTTTCTTT.

This chain connects TRBV10-2 to TRBJ2-1; the D gene is possibly TRBD1 (6 bases). Trimming took off 2 bases at V and 8 bases at J, with 13 bases between the two ends. The CDR3 is 14 amino acids. Germline loops: CDR1 WSHSY, CDR2 SAAADI. The CDR3 loop reads CASSETLGQYEQFF. The CDR3 nucleotides are TGCGCCAGCAGTGAGACCCTCGGACAGTATGAGCAGTTCTTC.

The gene calls are TRBV29-1 and TRBJ2-2, with D possibly being TRBD2 (6 bases). V was trimmed by 6 bases and J by 5 bases, leaving 13 bases between them. CDR1 and CDR2 (germline): SQVTM, ANQGSEA. The CDR3 has 13 amino acids. CDR3 in amino acids: CSVTGTPTGELFF. The CDR3 DNA sequence: TGCAGCGTGACCGGGACTCCTACCGGGGAGCTGTTTTTT.

This clone was seen only once. The chain has TRBV25-1 and TRBJ1-4; no firm D call. This CDR3 region has 16 residues. The V end was cut by 5 bases, the J end by 0 bases, with 13 bases between. Germline values: CDR1 MGHDK, CDR2 SYGVNS. The CDR3 DNA is TGTGCCAGCAGTCCAACCCGGGGTGCAACTAATGAAAAACTGTTTTTT. Amino acids: CASSPTRGATNEKLFF.

The chain uses TRBV2 and TRBJ2-5; a weak D match, TRBD2 (5 bases). The germline V gene encodes CDR1 SNHLY and CDR2 FYNNEI. This CDR3 is 14 amino acids long. V was clipped by 8 bases and J by 1 base, with 14 bases between them. In nucleotides, the CDR3 is TGTGCCAGCGGGATCGGGCGGGCCCAAGAGACCCAGTACTTC. Translation gives CASGIGRAQETQYF.

The V gene is TRBV10-3, the J gene TRBJ2-3; perhaps TRBD1 as D (5 bases). CDR3 length equals 14 residues. Germline V gene sequence: CDR1 ENHRY, CDR2 SYGVKD. Trimming left V 0 bases short and J 6 bases short, with 10 bases between. CDR3 nucleotides: TGTGCCATCAGTGAGTCTGGGGCCTCCGATACGCAGTATTTT. Translation: CAISESGASDTQYF.

V usage is TRBV6-5 and J usage is TRBJ2-1; tentative D call: TRBD1 (6 bases). The CDR3 spans 15 residues. Germline loops: CDR1 MNHEY, CDR2 SVGAGI. Trimming took 5 bases from V and 6 from J, leaving 17 bases between them. Written as DNA, the CDR3 is TGTGCCAGCAGTCCATGGGGGCGGGTGTCCAATGAGCAGTTCTTC. Amino acids: CASSPWGRVSNEQFF.

This clone was seen once. The chain combines TRBV5-1 with TRBJ2-2; 8 positions match TRBD1. J was trimmed by 0 bases and V by 0 bases; bases with no gene match: 1. CDR3 length equals 16 residues. Germline V gene sequence: CDR1 SGHRS, CDR2 YFSETQ. The CDR3 sequence: CASSLEQGANTGELFF. CDR3 nucleotides: TGCGCCAGCAGCTTGGAACAGGGGGCGAACACCGGGGAGCTGTTTTTT.